This T cell receptor (beta chain) was profiled in a study of shared T cell receptors in the human thymus. Profiled with immunoSEQ multiplex PCR; TCRdb holds only in-frame clones, not every one. The sample yields 700,000 or so clones, approximately 83% seen once. The germline gives CDR1 MNHNS, CDR2 SASEGT. After removal of 5 bases from V and 5 bases from J, the junction contained 6 bases not matched to a gene. CDR3 length equals 14 residues. This sample was shared with a second study, whose subject was human thymus T cells. That study reports: Thymus was obtained from resections taken during corrective heart surgery. Apparent bias marked the V and J gene usage of thymic and blood repertoires. Reports from related research described highly overlapping thymic repertoires among unrelated individuals.

Sequences were obtained from thymocytes. The chain uses TRBV6-1 and TRBJ2-1, with 7 positions matching TRBD1. The receptor's source is a girl under two years old with a congenital heart defect. The CDR3 bases are TGTGCCAGCAGTAGGATCACAGGGGACAATGAGCAGTTCTTC. Its translation: CASSRITGDNEQFF.